The rows below give T cell receptor beta chains drawn from one sample of a study of T cells in Graves' hyperthyroidism and ophthalmopathy. TCRdb itself ran the multiplex PCR reads through MiXCR, one entry per CDR3 protein. The sample shows about 300,000 distinct CDR3 sequences, approximately 15% of them seen only once. Material: blood. These receptor sequences come from a woman in her thirties or forties with Graves' hyperthyroidism. CDR3s include the opening cysteine and the closing phenylalanine or tryptophan. Fields, in order: clone size, V gene, D gene, J gene, CDR3 DNA, CDR3 protein. The D gene is left open where the match is weak. Clone size is given for some rows only: seen once, a few or many times, or a class if the clone is expanded.

NA	TRBV2	NA	TRBJ2-1	TGTGCCAGCTTAGCGAATGAGCAGTTCTTC	CASLANEQFF
NA	TRBV7-6	NA	TRBJ1-4	TGTGCCAGCCGTCAGGGGCCTAATGAAAAACTGTTTTTT	CASRQGPNEKLFF
many	TRBV10-3	NA	TRBJ1-2	TGTGCCATCAGTGACGAGGACAGCCACTATGGCTACACCTTC	CAISDEDSHYGYTF
many	TRBV6-1	TRBD2	TRBJ2-5	TGTGCCAGCAGCCCGGGGGGGGTACAAGAGACCCAGTACTTC	CASSPGGVQETQYF
many	TRBV18	NA	TRBJ2-7	TGTGCCAGCTCACCAGCCGGGGACGAGCAGTACTTC	CASSPAGDEQYF
many	TRBV6-2/TRBV6-3	TRBD1	TRBJ1-1	TGTGCCAGCAGCCTGACCGGCCGGACAGGGCTATTGAACACTGAAGCTTTCTTT	CASSLTGRTGLLNTEAFF
many	TRBV2	NA	TRBJ2-7	TGTGCCAGCAGTGATAGGGACTACGAGCAGTACTTC	CASSDRDYEQYF
many	TRBV29-1	TRBD1	TRBJ2-7	TGCAGCGTCCAGACAGGGGACGAGCAGTACTTC	CSVQTGDEQYF
many	TRBV7-2	TRBD2	TRBJ2-7	TGTGCCAGCAGCTTACATCTTGGTAGCGGGAGGGCCGGGAGCTCCTACGAGCAGTACTTC	CASSLHLGSGRAGSSYEQYF
few	TRBV2	TRBD2	TRBJ2-5	TGTGCCAGCACCCCCCGGAGGGTGGTCCTCGGGGGGGACTTC	CASTPRRVVLGGDF
few	TRBV27	TRBD2	TRBJ2-3	TGTGCCAGCAGTTTAATAGCGGGATTGGGCACAGATACGCAGTATTTT	CASSLIAGLGTDTQYF
few	TRBV6-5	NA	TRBJ1-4	TGTGCCAGCAGTTACGTTCGGGGAGAAAAACTGTTTTTT	CASSYVRGEKLFF
many	TRBV20-1	TRBD2	TRBJ2-1	TGCAGTGCTAGACCCGGGACTAGCGTTTACAATGAGCAGTTCTTC	CSARPGTSVYNEQFF
many	TRBV12-5	NA	TRBJ1-1	TGTGCTAGTGGTTTGGTACCCCTAGGAGTTAACACTGAAGCTTTCTTT	CASGLVPLGVNTEAFF
NA	TRBV3-1	TRBD2	TRBJ2-3	TGTGCCAGCAGCCAAGATAAAGTTGTAGCGGGAGGCACAGATACGCAGTATTTT	CASSQDKVVAGGTDTQYF
NA	TRBV2	NA	TRBJ1-3	TGTGCCAGCAGTCGGGCAGGGAGCGACTCTGGAAACACCATATATTTT	CASSRAGSDSGNTIYF
NA	TRBV12-3/TRBV12-4	TRBD1	TRBJ1-6	TGCGCCAGCAGTGGGACAGGTGATTCACCCCTCCACTTT	CASSGTGDSPLHF
many	TRBV7-2	NA	TRBJ2-5	TGTGCCAGCAGTCGCGATCCCCAAGAGACCCAGTACTTC	CASSRDPQETQYF
NA	TRBV6-1	NA	TRBJ2-2	TGTGCCAGCAGTGAAGTGAGAGGGTACACCGGGGAGCTGTTTTTT	CASSEVRGYTGELFF
NA	TRBV5-6	TRBD1	TRBJ2-5	TGTGCCAGCGGCCAGGGACAGAAAGAGACCCAGTACTTC	CASGQGQKETQYF
few	TRBV12-3/TRBV12-4	TRBD2	TRBJ2-7	TGTGCCAGCAAAATAGCGGGAGGGAAAGTAGGGGAGCAGTACTTC	CASKIAGGKVGEQYF
many	TRBV28	TRBD1	TRBJ1-5	TGTGCCAGCAGTTTACAGGGGGCTATGCAGCCCCAGCATTTT	CASSLQGAMQPQHF
many	TRBV27	NA	TRBJ1-6	TGTGCCACCCGGGACGGTCGAACACCCCTCCACTTT	CATRDGRTPLHF
many	TRBV28	NA	TRBJ2-1	TGTGCCAGCAGTTTAAGTGCAGGGGGGGGCAATGAGCAGTTCTTC	CASSLSAGGGNEQFF
NA	TRBV4-2	TRBD2	TRBJ2-5	TGTGCCAGCAGCCCCTTCCAGAGGGAGGGGACCGAGACCCAGTACTTC	CASSPFQREGTETQYF
many	TRBV20-1	NA	TRBJ1-5	TGCAGTGTCTCTGGCAGACGCAATCAGCCCCAGCATTTT	CSVSGRRNQPQHF
many	TRBV2	TRBD2	TRBJ2-3	TGTGCCAGCGGACTAGCGGGAGCTACAGATACGCAGTATTTT	CASGLAGATDTQYF
NA	TRBV5-4	NA	TRBJ2-1	TGTGCCAGCAGCTCCCATCGCAGGGGCGCTATTAGTATGCGTGAGCAGTTCTTC	CASSSHRRGAISMREQFF
few	TRBV20-1	NA	TRBJ1-2	TGCAGTGCTAGGGACCTTACCCACGGTAGCTATGGCTACACCTTC	CSARDLTHGSYGYTF
many	TRBV6-1	NA	TRBJ2-3	TGTGCCAGCAGGCCCGGGATCCTCACAGATACGCAGTATTTT	CASRPGILTDTQYF
many	TRBV2	NA	TRBJ1-4	TGTGCCAGCACGGGGGCAGGGGATGAAAAACTGTTTTTT	CASTGAGDEKLFF
many	TRBV20-1	NA	TRBJ2-5	TGCAGTGCTAGAAAACAGGGAGGGGAGACCCAGTACTTC	CSARKQGGETQYF
many	TRBV5-1	NA	TRBJ2-7	TGCGCCAGCAGCTTGCCCGGGACGGCTTGGCACGAGCAGTACTTC	CASSLPGTAWHEQYF
many	TRBV2	NA	TRBJ1-6	TGTGCCAGCAGTGAAGGCTGGGCCGGAGGGCCCCTCCACTTT	CASSEGWAGGPLHF
NA	TRBV7-2	TRBD2	TRBJ2-1	TGTGCCAGCAGCTTTGCTCCGGGACTAGCGTCCGGTGAGCAGTTCTTC	CASSFAPGLASGEQFF
many	TRBV28	NA	TRBJ1-5	TGTGCCAGCAGTTTAAACTTAGGCTCGCGTCGAACTCTTTTTAGGCCCCAGCATTTT	CASSLNLGSRRTLFRPQHF
few	TRBV9	NA	TRBJ1-2	TGTGCCAGCAGCGTAGATCTAGGTGGCAGGGAGTCGGGTGGCTACACCTTC	CASSVDLGGRESGGYTF
many	TRBV6-5	NA	TRBJ2-7	TGTGCCAGCAGTTACTCAACAGGGACCTACGAGCAGTACTTC	CASSYSTGTYEQYF
NA	TRBV29-1	NA	TRBJ2-1	TGCAGCGTCTCCCCGCCCGGGGATGAGCAGTTCTTC	CSVSPPGDEQFF
many	TRBV28	NA	TRBJ1-3	TGTGCCAGCAGTTTCCTCGGCTCTGGAAACACCATATATTTT	CASSFLGSGNTIYF
few	TRBV29-1	NA	TRBJ1-5	TGCAGCGTTGCTAGCCAGGGCGGACAGCCCCAGCATTTT	CSVASQGGQPQHF
many	TRBV5-6	TRBD1	TRBJ1-5	TGTGCCAGCAGCTTGGCTGGACAGGGTGTGCTGCCCCAGCATTTT	CASSLAGQGVLPQHF
many	TRBV29-1	TRBD2	TRBJ2-7	TGCAGCGTGGCCGGGACTAGCGGGGCCTACGAGCAGTACTTC	CSVAGTSGAYEQYF
many	TRBV9	NA	TRBJ2-7	TGTGCCAGCAGCGCAGGGGGGAACGAGCAGTACTTC	CASSAGGNEQYF
many	TRBV7-9	NA	TRBJ2-1	TGTGCCAGCAGCTTAGCGGCGGGGAATGAGCAGTTCTTC	CASSLAAGNEQFF